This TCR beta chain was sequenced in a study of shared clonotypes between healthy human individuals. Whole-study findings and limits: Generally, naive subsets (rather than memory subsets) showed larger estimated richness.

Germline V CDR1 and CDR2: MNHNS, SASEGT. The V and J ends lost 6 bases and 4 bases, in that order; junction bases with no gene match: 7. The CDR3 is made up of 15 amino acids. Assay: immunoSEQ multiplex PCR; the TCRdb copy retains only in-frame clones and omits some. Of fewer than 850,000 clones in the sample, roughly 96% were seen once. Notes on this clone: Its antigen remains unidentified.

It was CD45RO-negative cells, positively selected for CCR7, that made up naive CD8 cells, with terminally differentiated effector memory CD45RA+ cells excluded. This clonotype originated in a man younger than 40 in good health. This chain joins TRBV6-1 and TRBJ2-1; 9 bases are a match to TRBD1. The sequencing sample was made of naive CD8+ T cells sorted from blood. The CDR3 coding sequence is TGTGCCAGCAGACACGGACAGGGGATATACAATGAGCAGTTCTTC. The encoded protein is CASRHGQGIYNEQFF.